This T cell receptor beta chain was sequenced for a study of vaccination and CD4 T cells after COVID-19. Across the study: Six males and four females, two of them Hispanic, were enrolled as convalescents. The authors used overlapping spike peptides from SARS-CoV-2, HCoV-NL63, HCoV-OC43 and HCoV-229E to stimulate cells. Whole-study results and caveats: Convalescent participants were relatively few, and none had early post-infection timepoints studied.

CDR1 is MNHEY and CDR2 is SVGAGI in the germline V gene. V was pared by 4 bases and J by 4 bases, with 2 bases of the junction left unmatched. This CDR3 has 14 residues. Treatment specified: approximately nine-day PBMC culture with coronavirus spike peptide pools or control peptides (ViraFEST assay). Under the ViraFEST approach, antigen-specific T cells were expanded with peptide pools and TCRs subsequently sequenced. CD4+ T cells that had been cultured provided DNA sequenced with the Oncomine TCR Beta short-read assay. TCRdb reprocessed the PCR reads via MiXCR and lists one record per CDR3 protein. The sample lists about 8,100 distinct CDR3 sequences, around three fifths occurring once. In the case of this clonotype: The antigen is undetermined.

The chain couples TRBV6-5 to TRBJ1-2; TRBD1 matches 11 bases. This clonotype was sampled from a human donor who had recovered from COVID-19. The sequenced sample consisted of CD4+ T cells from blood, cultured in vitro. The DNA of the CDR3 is TGTGCCAGCAGTTGGACAGGGGGCGCCTATGGCTACACCTTC. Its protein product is CASSWTGGAYGYTF.